This T cell receptor beta chain was found in a study of post-analysis software for immune sequencing data. Study as a whole: Included courses were relapsing-remitting and secondary progressive multiple sclerosis; progressive-relapsing multiple sclerosis was also included. General study findings and limits: Five TRBV segments occurring more often in patients than controls included TRBV5-6, TRBV5-1 and TRBV20-1.

Libraries were made from TCR beta cDNA, and they carried unique molecular identifiers. TCRdb re-derived calls from the PCR reads in MiXCR, one entry per CDR3 protein. Of more than 500,000 distinct CDR3 sequences listed, around 36% are singletons. After removal of 5 bases from V and 1 base from J, the junction contained 7 bases not matched to a gene. The germline V gene encodes CDR1 DFQATT and CDR2 SNEGSKA (reference sequence). CDR3 length: 14 amino acids. The table lists this clonotype with a few counts. Antigen specificity is unknown. The J gene is TRBJ1-2, the V gene TRBV20-1, with 7 bases fitting TRBD1. The sequenced material came from blood. The TCR was taken from a girl aged 2-17 years with multiple sclerosis. DNA of the CDR3: TGCAGTGCTGGGCGGACAGGATTTAACTATGGCTACACCTTC. Its protein product is CSAGRTGFNYGYTF.